Below are 7 T cell receptor beta chains sequenced from a single sample in a study of regulatory T cells in long-lasting Graves disease. As to time point: newly diagnosed GD, antithyroid drugs for less than 3 months. There was RNA extracted from PBMCs, and the TCR library was made from it. With iRepertoire HTBI primers and Arm-PCR of CDR3 regions, TCR beta libraries were built. A single record per CDR3 protein comes from TCRdb applying MiXCR to the multiplex PCR reads. The table includes 300,000 to 400,000 distinct CDR3 sequences, 18% detected once. Sequenced material: peripheral blood mononuclear cells (PBMCs), taken at new diagnosis, from a patient treated with antithyroid drugs. The receptors were sampled from a female donor with Graves disease.

This clonotype was seen ten or more times. The chain recombines TRBV7-9 with TRBJ2-7; D uncertain. The V end lost 1 base, the J end lost 2 bases, and 9 bases lay between the germline ends. This CDR3 contains 14 residues. The germline V gene encodes CDR1 SEHNR and CDR2 FQNEAQ (reference sequence). The CDR3 here is CASSLGVAAYEQYF. DNA for the CDR3: TGTGCCAGCAGCTTAGGGGTGGCGGCCTACGAGCAGTACTTC. Looking up the rest from reference TRBV7-9 and TRBJ2-7 gives the full variable domain: DTGVSQNPRHKITKRGQNVTFRCDPISEHNRLYWYRQTLGQGPEFLTYFQNEAQLEKSRLLSDRFSAERPKGSFSTLEIQRTEQGDSAMYLCASSLGVAAYEQYFGPGTRLTVT.

In this sample, this clonotype turned up many times. The V gene is TRBV6-1, the J gene TRBJ2-7; maybe TRBD2 (6 bases). V lost 0 bases and J 1 base, leaving 7 bases between the germline ends. The CDR3 spans 14 residues. Germline loops: CDR1 MNHNS, CDR2 SASEGT. This chain's CDR3 is CASSEAEGSYEQYF. The CDR3, as DNA: TGTGCCAGCAGTGAAGCGGAGGGATCCTACGAGCAGTACTTC.

V and J are TRBV18 and TRBJ1-3; D remains unclear. Trimming pared 3 bases from V and 0 bases from J, leaving 12 bases between. The germline CDR1 and CDR2 sequences are KGHSH and LQKENI. The CDR3 is 16 residues long. In nucleotides, the CDR3 is TGTGCCAGCTCACCTCCTTTACGGAACTCTGGAAACACCATATATTTT. Encoded protein: CASSPPLRNSGNTIYF.

The table lists this clonotype with many counts. The rearrangement uses TRBV5-4 and TRBJ1-6; weak D call: TRBD1 (5 bases). V shed 0 bases and J shed 9 bases, with 13 bases lying between them. Per germline, CDR1 SGHNT and CDR2 YYREEE (reference sequence). CDR3 size: 15 residues. CDR3 DNA: TGTGCCAGCAGCTTGGAATCGCAGGGTACTTCACCCCTCCACTTT. Protein: CASSLESQGTSPLHF.

This clonotype was seen only a few times. The rearrangement joins TRBV7-9 to TRBJ2-1; 11 nucleotides align to TRBD1. The V gene's germline CDR1 is SEHNR and CDR2 FQNEAQ (reference sequence). V shed 6 bases, J shed 7 bases, and the junction held 11 bases outside the gene matches. The CDR3 consists of 16 residues. The CDR3 coding sequence is TGTGCCAGCAGAGCCGGACAGGGGGCTCATAAGAATGAGCAGTTCTTC. Translation: CASRAGQGAHKNEQFF.

As regards this clonotype: At one end, the junction sequence differs from germline, possibly due to a read error. The chain combines TRBV30 with TRBJ2-5; unclear D gene. CDR3 size: 14 residues. Looked up from germline, CDR1 is GTSNPN and CDR2 is SVGIG (reference sequence). This CDR3 reads CAWSVQREHETQCF. The CDR3 DNA follows: TGTGCCTGGAGTGTACAGCGAGAGCATGAGACCCAGTGCTTT. Full variable domain (remainder filled in from reference TRBV30 and TRBJ2-5): SQTIHQWPATLVQPVGSPLSLECTVEGTSNPNLYWYRQAAGRGLQLLFYSVGIGQISSEVPQNLSASRPQDRQFILSSKKLLLSDSGFYLCAWSVQREHETQCFGPGTRLLVL.

A note on this clonotype: A read error may be the cause here, since a much bigger clone is one base away. The chain is built from TRBV12-3 or TRBV12-4 and TRBJ1-3; D might be TRBD1 (5 bases). The CDR3 length is 16 residues. CDR3 sequence (DNA): TGTGCCAGCAGCCTACGGGGTTGGGACTCTGGAGACACCATATATTTT. Translated, it gives CASSLRGWDSGDTIYF.